Listed below are T cell receptor beta chains from one sample, sequenced in a study of OX40 agonist ivuxolimab in advanced cancers. The table came from immunoSEQ multiplex PCR; TCRdb's copy has only in-frame clones and leaves some out. The top ten hold roughly 0.3% of the sample, which has roughly 80,000 clones, around 90% seen once. This material consisted of CD4+ or CD8+ T cells sorted from blood, taken in a trial of the OX40 agonist ivuxolimab. Every receptor here comes from an adult with an advanced solid tumor such as melanoma, head and neck, liver or kidney cancer. Each CDR3 is given with its conserved first and last residue. D genes are given only for firm matches. Some rows mark clone size as missing; the rest say once, few, many or name a class of expanded clone.

clone_size,v_call,j_call,d_call,cdr3_nt,cdr3_aa
-,TRBV5-5,TRBJ2-3,-,TGTGCCAGCAGCTTGGTAGGTCAGACAGATACGCAGTATTTT,CASSLVGQTDTQYF
-,TRBV10-1,TRBJ1-1,-,TGCGCCAGCAGTGATGGGTGGTCCCAGGGAAATCCTTCTGAAGCTTTCTTT,CASSDGWSQGNPSEAFF
-,TRBV6-5,TRBJ1-5,TRBD1,TGTGCCAGCAGTTACGACAGGGCTCAGCCCCAGCATTTT,CASSYDRAQPQHF
-,TRBV9,TRBJ2-3,-,TGTGCCAGCAGCCTCATCGGGGGAGATACGCAGTATTTT,CASSLIGGDTQYF
-,TRBV19,TRBJ1-5,TRBD1,TGTGCCAGTAGTATCGACAGGGGAGGCCAGCCCCAGCATTTT,CASSIDRGGQPQHF
-,TRBV28,TRBJ2-1,-,TGTGCCAGCAGTTTATTTTCGGGTACCACCTACAATGAGCAGTTCTTC,CASSLFSGTTYNEQFF
-,TRBV18,TRBJ1-4,-,TGTGCCAGCTCACAACAACAAGACTCCTTCGGGGGCCGGGGTGAAAAACTGTTTTTT,CASSQQQDSFGGRGEKLFF
-,TRBV5-1,TRBJ2-3,-,TGCGCCAGCAAGGCTAGCGTTACTAGCACAGATACGCAGTATTTT,CASKASVTSTDTQYF
-,TRBV4-3,TRBJ2-3,-,TGCGCCAGCAGCATAAACAGGTTCCAATCGGCAGATACGCAGTATTTT,CASSINRFQSADTQYF
-,TRBV4-1,TRBJ2-2,TRBD1,TGCGCCAGCAGCCAAAAGGGACAGGGGGCCGGGGAGCTGTTTTTT,CASSQKGQGAGELFF
-,TRBV5-6,TRBJ2-5,TRBD2,TGTGCCAGCAGCTTATTCGCGGGGGTCCTCCAAGAGACCCAGTACTTC,CASSLFAGVLQETQYF
few,TRBV5-4,TRBJ1-4,-,TGTGCCAGCAGCCAGGACAGAACTAATGAAAAACTGTTTTTT,CASSQDRTNEKLFF
-,TRBV27,TRBJ2-3,TRBD2,TGTGCCAGCAGTTTATTCGGGACTAGCGGGGCTAGCACAGATACGCAGTATTTT,CASSLFGTSGASTDTQYF
-,TRBV18,TRBJ2-1,TRBD2,TGTGCCAGCTCACCAAGGCTAGCGGGGGCACAGGACTACAATGAGCAGTTCTTC,CASSPRLAGAQDYNEQFF
-,TRBV23-1,TRBJ1-2,-,TGCGCCAGCCCCCCGACGGAGGGTGGGGGAGGCTACACCTTC,CASPPTEGGGGYTF
-,TRBV19,TRBJ1-4,TRBD1,TGTGCCAGTAGTCGGACAGGGGGCAATGAAAAACTGTTTTTT,CASSRTGGNEKLFF
-,TRBV18,TRBJ1-1,-,TGTGCCAGCTCACCTATCGGGAGGGGCATGAACACTGAAGCTTTCTTT,CASSPIGRGMNTEAFF
-,TRBV2,TRBJ1-2,-,TGTGCCAGCGGGGACCCGACTGGTGGCTACACCTTC,CASGDPTGGYTF
once,TRBV6-5,TRBJ1-1,-,TGTGCCAGCAGATACAGGGATAACACTGAAGCTTTCTTT,CASRYRDNTEAFF
-,TRBV5-1,TRBJ2-5,-,TGCGCCAGCAGCTGGACCGGGATCCAAGGGGAGACCCAGTACTTC,CASSWTGIQGETQYF
-,TRBV5-1,TRBJ2-5,-,TGCGCCAGCAGCTTGGGTTTAGGTGGTGAGACCCAGTACTTC,CASSLGLGGETQYF
few,TRBV11-2,TRBJ2-1,-,TGTGCCAGCTTTCAGACAGCCTCCTACAATGAGCAGTTCTTC,CASFQTASYNEQFF
-,TRBV5-1,TRBJ1-4,-,TGCGCCAGCAGCTTCTTGGCAGGGCCGGCAACTAATGAAAAACTGTTTTTT,CASSFLAGPATNEKLFF
few,TRBV2,TRBJ2-2,TRBD2,TGTGCCAGCAAGGCGGGGGGGCCGGGGACCGGGGAGCTGTTTTTT,CASKAGGPGTGELFF
once,TRBV6-5,TRBJ2-5,-,TGTGCCAGCAGTTACTCGATATCCGGGGATGAGACCCAGTACTTC,CASSYSISGDETQYF
-,TRBV6-6,TRBJ1-2,-,TGTGCCAGCAGTTACTCGGGTCAGTACTCTGGCTACACCTTC,CASSYSGQYSGYTF
-,TRBV7-9,TRBJ2-1,TRBD2,TGTGCCTCTCAGCGGGGGGAATCCTACAATGAGCAGTTCTTC,CASQRGESYNEQFF
-,TRBV5-1,TRBJ2-3,-,TGCGCCAGCAGCTTGGCCTCGGTAGGGGGTAAATCAGATACGCAGTATTTT,CASSLASVGGKSDTQYF
-,TRBV10-1,TRBJ1-1,-,TGCGCCAGCAGTGACATGGGTGAAGCTTTCTTT,CASSDMGEAFF
-,TRBV28,TRBJ1-1,TRBD1,TGTGCCAGCACCTCACCAGGGGGGGGCACTGAAGCTTTCTTT,CASTSPGGGTEAFF
-,TRBV29-1,TRBJ1-2,TRBD1,TGCAGCGTTCTTCCGGGACAGGGTGTGGATGGCTACACCTTC,CSVLPGQGVDGYTF
-,TRBV6-5,TRBJ2-1,-,TGTGCCAGCAGCGTCGGGGGCCAGAGATACAATGAGCAGTTCTTC,CASSVGGQRYNEQFF
-,TRBV7-2,TRBJ2-7,-,TGTGCCAGCAGCTTAGGTCCCCCAAGCGCCCGCTTCGAGCAGTACTTC,CASSLGPPSARFEQYF
-,TRBV11-2,TRBJ2-5,TRBD2,TGTGCCAGCAGCCCTCGGACTAGCGGGGGGGCAGAGACCCAGTACTTC,CASSPRTSGGAETQYF
-,TRBV7-2,TRBJ2-6,TRBD1,TGTGCCAGCAGCTTATGGACAGGGGCCGGGGCCAACGTCCTGACTTTC,CASSLWTGAGANVLTF
-,TRBV5-5,TRBJ1-5,-,TGTGCCAGCAGCTCAGGGTCCAGTCAGCCCCAGCATTTT,CASSSGSSQPQHF
few,TRBV20-1,TRBJ2-7,-,TGCAGTGCGCCTGGCACCTACGAGCAGTACTTC,CSAPGTYEQYF
-,TRBV7-3,TRBJ2-7,-,TGTGCCAGCAGCCCAGGGAAAACCTACGAGCAGTACTTC,CASSPGKTYEQYF
-,TRBV18,TRBJ1-3,-,TGTGCCAGCTCGGGTGGACCGGGCTTTTCTGGAAACACCATATATTTT,CASSGGPGFSGNTIYF
-,TRBV7-9,TRBJ1-6,-,TGTGCCAGCAGCCTCGGGGCGTCCCTCCACTTT,CASSLGASLHF
few,TRBV5-6,TRBJ1-2,-,TGTGCCAGCAGCCCGGAGGGAAAGGGGGGCTATGGCTACACCTTC,CASSPEGKGGYGYTF
-,TRBV5-1,TRBJ2-3,-,TGCGCCAGCAGTCGTGAGGGGTCAGATACGCAGTATTTT,CASSREGSDTQYF
few,TRBV7-9,TRBJ2-3,TRBD2,TGTGCCAGCAGCCCGCCCCAGCGGGGGGCCACAGATACGCAGTATTTT,CASSPPQRGATDTQYF
-,TRBV27,TRBJ2-1,-,TGTGCCAGCAGTTGGGATCAGCGGGCCTACAATGAGCAGTTCTTC,CASSWDQRAYNEQFF
-,TRBV5-1,TRBJ2-2,-,TGCGCCAGCAGCTTGAACACCGGGGAGCTGTTTTTT,CASSLNTGELFF
-,TRBV4-2,TRBJ2-1,-,TGTGCCAGCAGCCAAGACCTGCTGAATGAGCAGTTCTTC,CASSQDLLNEQFF
-,TRBV30,TRBJ1-4,-,TGTGCCTGCCAGGGGATGGGGAATGAAAAACTGTTTTTT,CACQGMGNEKLFF
-,TRBV29-1,TRBJ2-7,TRBD2,TGCAGTGTTCAGTTGAGCGGGATCTTCTACGAGCAGTACTTC,CSVQLSGIFYEQYF
-,TRBV25-1,TRBJ2-7,-,TGTGCCAGCAGTGATGACCGCTCCTACGAGCAGTACTTC,CASSDDRSYEQYF
once,TRBV2,TRBJ1-5,-,TGTGCCAGCAGTATCTCAACCCGGACAGTGAAGCCCCAGCATTTT,CASSISTRTVKPQHF
-,TRBV2,TRBJ1-2,-,TGTGCCAGCAGTACCTGGTATGGCTACACCTTC,CASSTWYGYTF
-,TRBV11-2,TRBJ1-3,-,TGTGCCAGCAGCTTATCTCTCGCAGGAGCCCTCTCTGGAAACACCATATATTTT,CASSLSLAGALSGNTIYF
-,TRBV18,TRBJ2-5,-,TGTGCCAGCTCACCACAAAGCTCACAAGAGACCCAGTACTTC,CASSPQSSQETQYF
-,TRBV5-1,TRBJ2-1,TRBD2,TGCGCCAGCAGCGGCGTCGGGAGGAAAACCTACAATGAGCAGTTCTTC,CASSGVGRKTYNEQFF
-,TRBV18,TRBJ1-1,-,TGTGCCAGCTCACTCATAGGGACGAACACTGAAGCTTTCTTT,CASSLIGTNTEAFF